Listed here are 25 T cell receptor beta chains from one sample, sequenced in a study of cytomegalovirus exposure and HLA in healthy donors listed by TCRdb under 2017. The library was obtained by the immunoSEQ multiplex PCR assay. A mixture of 60 forward primers for TCR Vbeta segments and 13 reverse primers for TCR Jbeta segments was used in the multiplex PCR. Here the immuneACCESS table is served through TCRdb, limited to in-frame sequences with V and J called. Missing clones are a known gap in these copies; in checked studies unresolved V genes cover under half, and the rest lacks a known reason. The sample's records list more than 130,000 clones. The ten largest clones add up to approximately 2.6% of the sample. The sample was PBMCs. The source of these receptors is a man aged 35 to 55 in good health and CMV-seronegative.

The chain has TRBV7-9 and TRBJ2-2, with TRBD2 matching over 8 bases. The CDR3 runs 18 residues. The ends lost 5 bases at V and 6 bases at J; junction bases unmatched: 17. The germline V gene encodes CDR1 SEHNR and CDR2 FQNEAQ (reference sequence). CDR3 residues: CASSLPLRLAGLSGELFF. In DNA form, the CDR3 reads TGTGCCAGCAGCCTGCCTCTCCGGCTAGCGGGCCTCTCCGGGGAGCTGTTTTTT.

This chain uses TRBV6-1 with TRBJ1-3, with a possible D match to TRBD1 (6 bases). This CDR3 is built from 14 residues. Germline assignment: CDR1 MNHNS and CDR2 SASEGT. The ends were cut back, 8 bases at V and 4 bases at J, with 15 bases in the middle. The DNA for the CDR3 is TGTGCCAGCCCCGCTGAGGGGGTCGGAAACACCATATATTTT. It specifies CASPAEGVGNTIYF.

This chain joins TRBV2 and TRBJ1-1; D not resolved. The CDR3 runs to 11 residues. V lost 2 bases to trimming and J lost 11 bases, with 9 bases between them. Germline CDR1 and CDR2: SNHLY and FYNNEI. CDR3 DNA sequence: TGTGCCAGCAGTGAACGAACCGAGGCTTTCTTT. Protein sequence: CASSERTEAFF.

The J gene is TRBJ1-1, the V gene TRBV7-9; a weak D match, TRBD1 (5 bases). The CDR3 sequence is 12 residues long. The ends were cut back, 5 bases at V and 3 bases at J, with 7 bases in the middle. Germline-derived CDR1 and CDR2 are SEHNR and FQNEAQ (reference sequence). Here the CDR3 DNA reads TGTGCCAGCAGCCAGGGCTACACTGAAGCTTTCTTT. It translates to CASSQGYTEAFF. The full variable domain, completed using reference TRBV7-9 and TRBJ1-1, is DTGVSQNPRHKITKRGQNVTFRCDPISEHNRLYWYRQTLGQGPEFLTYFQNEAQLEKSRLLSDRFSAERPKGSFSTLEIQRTEQGDSAMYLCASSQGYTEAFFGQGTRLTVV.

V and J are TRBV18 and TRBJ2-3; D call uncertain. Deletions cut 5 bases from V and 5 bases from J, with 14 bases between. Germline assignment: CDR1 KGHSH and CDR2 LQKENI. CDR3 size: 14 residues. The CDR3 DNA sequence: TGTGCCAGCTCAGGTCCCGAGGCTCGAGATACGCAGTATTTT. It is translated as CASSGPEARDTQYF.

The chain links TRBV28 to TRBJ2-5; TRBD2 matches 7 bases. V trimming: 3 bases; J trimming: 2 bases; junction bases outside the gene matches: 3. CDR3 length: 14 amino acids. The germline gives CDR1 MDHEN, CDR2 SYDVKM. CDR3 nucleotides: TGTGCCAGCAGTTTGTGGGGGGGACAAGAGACCCAGTACTTC. This sequence encodes CASSLWGGQETQYF.

This sequence joins TRBV5-1 and TRBJ2-5; 10 nucleotides line up with TRBD2. Per germline, CDR1 SGHRS and CDR2 YFSETQ. CDR3 length: 15 residues. Losses at the gene ends were 0 bases for V and 5 bases for J; bases not matched to a gene: 4. For the CDR3, the DNA is TGCGCCAGCAGCTTGGAACTAGCGGGGTGGGAGACCCAGTACTTC. Amino acids: CASSLELAGWETQYF.

CDR3 coding DNA: TGTGCCAGCACTCAACCGGGGAGGCAGCAGACTGAAGCTTTCTTT. Residues: CASTQPGRQQTEAFF. The chain employs TRBV6-5 and TRBJ1-1; D remains unclear. CDR1 and CDR2 from the germline V gene are MNHEY and SVGAGI. The V and J ends lost 7 bases and 5 bases respectively, with 20 bases between them. The CDR3 runs 15 residues.

The chain couples TRBV4-3 to TRBJ1-1; TRBD1 matches at 8 bases. V shed 4 bases and J 3 bases; nucleotides not matched to a gene: 7. Per germline, CDR1 LGHNA and CDR2 YSLEER. The length of the CDR3 is 15 residues. The CDR3, as DNA: TGCGCCAGCAGCCCCGACAGGGGTTGGTACACTGAAGCTTTCTTT. The encoded protein is CASSPDRGWYTEAFF.

V usage is TRBV11-2 and J usage is TRBJ1-6, with 8 bases lining up with TRBD1. V shed 2 bases, J shed 2 bases, and the junction held 8 bases outside the gene matches. The CDR3 extends over 18 amino acids. Germline lookup yields CDR1 SGHAT and CDR2 FQNNGV. CDR3 loop: CASSLSPGGAPYNSPLHF. Written as DNA, the CDR3 is TGTGCCAGCAGCTTATCTCCAGGGGGCGCGCCCTATAATTCACCCCTCCACTTT.

The chain links TRBV7-8 to TRBJ1-1, with D unresolved. CDR1 is SGHVS, CDR2 FQNEAQ, per germline. The CDR3 totals 14 residues. V lost 4 bases to trimming and J lost 2 bases, with 11 bases between them. The CDR3 sequence is CASSSLRGNTEAFF. The CDR3, as DNA: TGTGCCAGCAGCTCCCTTAGAGGTAACACTGAAGCTTTCTTT.

This rearrangement joins TRBV4-2 to TRBJ2-1, with TRBD2 matching 10 bases. Germline loops: CDR1 LGHNA, CDR2 YNFKEQ. This CDR3 contains 16 residues. V trimming: 0 bases; J trimming: 6 bases; junction bases outside the gene matches: 5. In DNA, the CDR3 is TGTGCCAGCAGCCAAGATCCTAGCGGGGGACTCAATGAGCAGTTCTTC. Translating it yields CASSQDPSGGLNEQFF.

This rearrangement joins TRBV7-9 to TRBJ1-1, with D hard to call. Germline CDR1 is SEHNR and CDR2 is FQNEAQ (reference sequence). Deletions cut 4 bases from V and 1 base from J, with 13 bases between. The CDR3 is made up of 15 amino acids. The CDR3 sequence: CASSSLGEKNTEAFF. The CDR3 nucleotides read TGTGCCAGCAGCTCCCTCGGGGAAAAGAACACTGAAGCTTTCTTT.

V is TRBV4-1 and J is TRBJ2-5; D is undetermined. Trimming pared 6 bases from V and 4 bases from J, leaving 9 bases between. CDR1 is MGHRA and CDR2 is YSYEKL in the germline V gene. The CDR3 has 12 residues. The CDR3 nucleotides read TGCGCCAGCAGGGCAGTTGGAGAGACCCAGTACTTC. This sequence encodes CASRAVGETQYF.

This chain uses TRBV6-1 with TRBJ2-2; TRBD2 matches 14 bases. There are 16 residues in the CDR3. CDR1 and CDR2 (germline): MNHNS, SASEGT. The V gene end was trimmed by 4 bases and the J gene end by 6 bases; junction bases not matched to a gene: 4. As DNA, the CDR3 is TGTGCCAGCAGTGGGGGGACTAGCGGGAGACCCGGGGAGCTGTTTTTT. Encoded protein: CASSGGTSGRPGELFF.

The CDR3 reads CAISTGVTYEQYF. CDR3 DNA sequence: TGTGCCATCAGTACAGGGGTTACCTACGAGCAGTACTTC. The chain couples TRBV10-3 to TRBJ2-7; TRBD1 matches 7 bases. This CDR3 comprises 13 residues. Germline values: CDR1 ENHRY, CDR2 SYGVKD. Trimming removed 5 bases from V and 2 bases from J; junction bases left unmatched: 3.

The chain couples TRBV7-2 to TRBJ2-7, with TRBD1 identical over 11 bases. V shed 5 bases and J 0 bases; nucleotides not matched to a gene: 6. The CDR3 runs 16 residues. Germline V CDR1 and CDR2: SGHTA, FQGNSA. CDR3 region: CASSPRTGGGSYEQYF. The CDR3 DNA sequence: TGTGCCAGCAGCCCGCGGACAGGGGGCGGCTCCTACGAGCAGTACTTC.

The chain is built from TRBV27 and TRBJ2-5; TRBD2 matches at 7 bases. The CDR3 covers 14 residues. The V gene end was trimmed by 2 bases and the J gene end by 10 bases; junction bases not matched to a gene: 10. Germline V CDR1 and CDR2: MNHEY, SMNVEV (reference sequence). CDR3 loop: CASSLKNPREVQYF. The CDR3 DNA follows: TGTGCCAGCAGTTTAAAGAACCCCCGGGAGGTCCAGTACTTC.

The genes are TRBV4-2 and TRBJ2-1, with 11 bases identical to TRBD2. V dropped 3 bases and J dropped 4; count of bases not matched to a gene: 5. The CDR3 has 16 residues. Germline V gene data show CDR1 as LGHNA and CDR2 as YNFKEQ. CDR3 sequence: CASSQTLAGGYNEQFF. In DNA, the CDR3 is TGTGCCAGCAGCCAGACTTTAGCGGGGGGGTACAATGAGCAGTTCTTC.

The chain joins TRBV29-1 to TRBJ2-7; TRBD2 is a possible D gene (5 bases). This CDR3 comprises 13 residues. Deletions cut 4 bases from V and 0 bases from J, with 10 bases between. The germline V gene has CDR1 SQVTM and CDR2 ANQGSEA. CDR3 sequence reads: CSVVDSSSYEQYF. The CDR3 bases are TGCAGCGTTGTGGACTCCAGCTCCTACGAGCAGTACTTC.

This chain links TRBV2 with TRBJ2-5, with 12 positions matching TRBD2. The V gene end was trimmed by 3 bases and the J gene end by 4 bases; junction bases not matched to a gene: 6. Germline CDR1 reads SNHLY; CDR2 reads FYNNEI. The CDR3 is made up of 16 amino acids. The CDR3 DNA follows: TGTGCCAGCAGTGATGGTCTAGCGGGGGGGTCAGAGACCCAGTACTTC. Translation gives CASSDGLAGGSETQYF.

This chain's CDR3 is CASSLNSGQGTDTQYF. CDR3 DNA: TGCGCCAGCAGCCTAAATTCTGGACAGGGGACAGATACGCAGTATTTT. J is TRBJ2-3 and V is TRBV5-1, with TRBD1 matching over 9 bases. The CDR3 runs to 16 residues. The junction had 9 bases not matched to a gene; V was cut back by 4 bases and J by 3 bases. Per germline, CDR1 SGHRS and CDR2 YFSETQ.

The chain has TRBV7-3 and TRBJ2-7, with a weak D call TRBD2 (7 bases). Germline CDR1 reads SGHTA; CDR2 reads FQGTGA. The CDR3 spans 14 residues. Trimming removed 5 bases from V and 6 bases from J, with 17 bases in between. For the CDR3, the DNA is TGTGCCAGCAGCGAGGGGGGGGTAAAGGGCGAGCAGTACTTC. Translated: CASSEGGVKGEQYF.

The gene calls are TRBV4-3 and TRBJ2-5; D not resolved. The better agreement between TRBJ2-7 and the DNA end casts doubt on the J call. From germline, CDR1 is LGHNA and CDR2 YSLEER. CDR3 size: 15 residues. The CDR3 DNA follows: TGCGCCAGCAGCTACTCTCCCCTGGATAGCTACGAGCAGTACTTC. Its protein is CASSYSPLDSYEQYF.

The chain employs TRBV19 and TRBJ2-5; 10 nucleotides match TRBD1. The J call may be incorrect, as the DNA end agrees better with TRBJ2-7. The CDR3 totals 14 residues. Germline V gene lookup returns CDR1 LNHDA and CDR2 SQIVND (reference sequence). DNA for the CDR3: TGTGCCAGTAGATCCCGACAGGGGGCTTCCGAGCAGTACTTC. Translation: CASRSRQGASEQYF.